Detailed here is one TCR beta chain. The data originate from a study of CD8+ T cells in alopecia areata. Trimming took off 5 bases at V and 2 bases at J, with 10 bases between the two ends. Germline CDR1 PRHDT, CDR2 FYEKMQ (reference sequence). CDR3 length: 13 amino acids. Investigators isolated RNA and reverse transcribed it into cDNA to act as the sequencing template. Method: immunoSEQ multiplex PCR; TCRdb's copy keeps in-frame clones and lacks some. The profile covers about 150,000 clones, with around half appearing a single time and approximately 20% taken by the ten largest. This receptor was taken from a human donor with alopecia areata. This material consisted of CD8+ T cells sorted from blood, taken at week 0. This chain uses TRBV13 with TRBJ2-7, with D possibly being TRBD1 or TRBD2 (5 bases each). The CDR3 nucleotides read TGTGCCAGCAGCCTCGGGACCACCTACGAGCAGTACTTC. It yields the protein CASSLGTTYEQYF.